This TCR beta chain appears in the sequencing data of a study of CXCR3-negative and CXCR3-positive naive CD8 T cells (dated by TCRdb to between 2018 and 2021). Describing the broader study: In total, about 130 million TRB reads were obtained, which works out to roughly 1.5 +/- 0.3 million reads per library. The diversity and physicochemical repertoire analyses included around 10 donors pooled from two independent experiments. TRBV-TRBJ cluster analysis included naive subsets from 5 donors and memory cells from 3 donors.

TCRdb shows the sequencer as NextSeq 550. The Human TCR Profiling Kit (MiLaboratory) was used to prepare UMI-labeled 5' RACE TRB cDNA libraries. cDNA synthesis used the entire amount of extracted RNA, and PCR amplification then used the entire amount of cDNA produced. Libraries were prepared in parallel with an identical number of PCR cycles. Per the original workflow: With a minimum of two reads required per UMI, MIGEC and MiXCR pulled out about 53,000 +/- 10,000 unique UMI-labeled TRB cDNA molecules from each library. An average of approximately 40,000 +/- 10,000 functional in-frame TRB CDR3 nucleotide clonotypes without stop codons was found per library. After downsampling to 5000 UMI-labeled TRB molecules per sample, diversity metrics, including normalized Shannon-Wiener and Chao1, were computed in VDJtools. VDJtools computed clonotype-size-weighted physicochemical properties of the central five CDR3 residues: interaction energy, strength, volume and Kidera factor 4. Following TCRdb reprocessing, every CDR3 protein sequence forms one entry, and DNA is not provided. The V and J calls reflect TCRdb's pipeline rather than the authors' work. This sample's clone table shows tens of thousands of distinct CDR3 sequences. The ten largest account for around 0.45% of the sample.

Each CD8+ T cell subset was flow-sorted in triplicate, with roughly 330,000 cells per subset placed directly into RLT lysis buffer. To exclude memory contaminants, naive CD8+ T cells were stringently defined as CD45RO-CCR7+CD27+CD95-. Standard density gradient centrifugation was used to isolate peripheral blood mononuclear cells from buffy coats. A FACSAria III was used to flow-sort naive CD8+ T cells into CXCR3-negative and CXCR3-positive populations. Total RNA was extracted from sorted cells with an RNeasy Mini Kit. The CDR3 numbers 16 residues from cysteine through phenylalanine. No DNA sequence is on record. Concerning this clonotype: Its binding antigen is unknown.

The study at large found these results: Repertoire diversity was comparably high in both naive subsets but much lower in memory CD8+ T cells. Naive CXCR3-negative and CXCR3-positive cells from the same donor showed similar TRBV-TRBJ usage, whereas memory cells showed distinct patterns. Compared with CXCR3-negative naive cells, CXCR3-positive naive cells had TRB CDR3s with higher hydrophobicity (lower Kidera factor 4), lower energy, and higher strength and volume indices. Because surface CD5, which is linked to self-reactivity in mice, was comparable between the naive subsets, TCR interaction strength was also inferred from the physicochemical properties of TRB CDR3s. CXCR3 expression partially decreased after cryopreservation, so most assays used freshly isolated PBMCs.

The sample taken for sequencing was naive CXCR3- CD8+ T cells from blood. Per the publication, the cell subset or site label means: CD45RO-CCR7+CD27+CD95- naive CD8+ T cells lacking CXCR3 (TNR3-). This chain is built from TRBV12-2 and TRBJ1-2. TRBV12-2 has pseudogene status. This clonotype was sampled from a human donor in good health. Some clones in this sample may be carry-over from other donors' samples. The CDR3 protein is CASRLVRQGLCYGYTF.